This TCR beta chain was recovered during a study of T cells in Graves' hyperthyroidism and ophthalmopathy (dated by TCRdb to the late 2010s). Regarding the complete study: Peripheral blood samples were taken at the time of initial diagnosis, prior to any treatment. After sampling, hyperthyroidism patients received methimazole starting at 30 mg daily, and ophthalmopathy patients received high-dose intravenous methylprednisolone. Whether ophthalmopathy could be predicted prospectively was tested in an independent validation cohort made up of some 20 hyperthyroidism patients plus 17 patients who later progressed to ophthalmopathy. TCR V-J signatures able to tell the groups apart were searched for in a discovery cohort of more than 90 patients, of whom 43 had Graves' ophthalmopathy and around 57 had stable Graves' hyperthyroidism. For training and testing, the 80 to 100 patients in the discovery cohort were randomly divided in a 7:3 ratio. The paper reports TCR Vbeta CDR3 sequencing of 130 to 150 peripheral blood samples: 40 or so ophthalmopathy, approximately 74 hyperthyroidism and around 17 progressor patients. The study also compared thyroid tissue and blood T-cell repertoires from five or six Graves' hyperthyroidism patients. The paper as a whole reports these results and caveats: Most expanded thyroid clonotypes (frequency above 0.001) were also detected in blood, suggesting blood repertoires may reflect thyroid immune responses. During validation, the model predicted progression to ophthalmopathy a median of around 6 months ahead of onset, with around 70% sensitivity and about 75% specificity. A 13 V-J signature model separated ophthalmopathy from stable hyperthyroidism, with roughly 88% sensitivity and roughly 81% specificity in cross-validation and 80%/75% in testing. Sample size was not statistically predetermined, and investigators were not blinded to group allocation.

Concerning this clonotype itself: The antigen it binds to is not known. Base qualities are not at hand, and no much larger clone is one base apart.

CDR1 and CDR2, looked up from the germline V gene, are MDHEN and SYDVKM. Including the terminal cysteine and phenylalanine, the CDR3 comprises 17 residues. Only the CDR3 DNA stays, 51 bases, in frame from base 1. Unmatched junction bases come to 9, with V trimmed by 1 base and J by 8 bases. Moderately to severely active disease, a Clinical Activity Score of at least 3, a NOSPECS grade of at least 4, and a duration under 3 months were present in ophthalmopathy patients. Any patient with an uncontrolled infection, another autoimmune disease, pregnancy or lactation was excluded. Diagnoses were established on the basis of clinical symptoms, serum thyroxine and TRAb, thyroid ultrasound, and orbital computed tomography. Ficoll-Paque density gradient centrifugation was used to isolate PBMCs from around 9.1 ml of fresh peripheral blood. Total RNA was extracted with Trizol reagent, and quality was checked on an Agilent 2100 Bioanalyzer.

The TCR beta CDR3 regions were amplified from the RNA transcripts. For the first round of RT-PCR on the TCR CDR3, the HTBI primer set was used together with the Qiagen OneStep RT-PCR kit. The libraries were constructed in a second round of multiplex PCR and then size-selected and purified. Sequencing of the libraries was done on an Illumina HiSeq2000 using paired-end 100 bp reads. The study's own analysis went as follows. SOAPnuke was used to process the raw data, with reads discarded if the reads contained adapters or uncalled bases, had a mean Phred below 15, or lacked an exact constant-primer or identifier match. High-quality paired reads were merged using COPE v1.2.5, and each unique nucleotide sequence was defined as a clonotype. MiTCR v1.1 was used to align the clonotypes against IMGT TRBV, TRBD and TRBJ reference segments. Only V-J combinations with frequency above 0.0001, covering 99% to 99.2% of repertoires, were analysed. A TCS score was defined as the ratio of F50 (clonal expansion) to E x V (chaos), with BLOSUM62-based TCRdist applied between CDR3 peptides within each V-J. Welch's t-statistics and random forest reduced around 550 V-J features to 13, which were used in a naive Bayes classifier (R e1071). TCRdb reanalyzed the raw reads on its own, using fastp at Q25 for trimming and MiXCR for clone calling, and kept in-frame beta chains. Every distinct CDR3 protein forms one entry, paired with its most common genes and DNA. Clone size and V and J calls follow TCRdb, not the original study. The sample has over 450,000 distinct CDR3 sequences on record, about 15% of them singletons. Jointly, the top ten make up 17% of the sample.

The sample comprised blood. The chain links TRBV28 with TRBJ2-3, and 13 junction bases match TRBD2. The clonotype was recovered from a woman aged 18-30 years with Graves' ophthalmopathy. The encoded CDR3 is CASSLYWTSGGRGTQYF. In nucleotide form, the sequence is TGTGCCAGCAGTTTATATTGGACTAGCGGGGGCAGAGGTACGCAGTATTTT. With all but the CDR3 taken from the reference TRBV28 and TRBJ2-3 genes, the full variable domain is: DVKVTQSSRYLVKRTGEKVFLECVQDMDHENMFWYRQDPGLGLRLIYFSYDVKMKEKGDIPEGYSVSREKKERFSLILESASTNQTSMYLCASSLYWTSGGRGTQYFGPGTRLTVL.